This TCR beta chain was retrieved from a study of control samples from healthy donors and cancer patients. This CDR3 spans 14 amino acids. The V and J ends lost 3 bases and 6 bases, in that order; junction bases with no gene match: 4. The germline V gene encodes CDR1 SQVTM and CDR2 ANQGSEA. Sequencing was performed with immunoSEQ multiplex PCR; in TCRdb, only in-frame clones are kept and a portion is missing. This table holds 100,000 or so clones, more than 85% found once. V and J are TRBV29-1 and TRBJ2-2, with 10 positions matching TRBD1. This clonotype was obtained from a man aged 30 to 39 in good health. Sequencing input: blood. CDR3: CSVDGTGVAGELFF. The CDR3 DNA reads as TGCAGCGTTGATGGGACAGGGGTCGCCGGGGAGCTGTTTTTT.